This TCR beta chain was profiled in a study of T cells in narcolepsy. Study-wide points: Blood of same and different patients, but not healthy controls, reportedly held recurring autoreactive clonotypes. Same-patient CSF and blood CD4+ T cell clonotypes included HCRT-specific and TRIB2-specific autoreactive ones. Autoreactive clone sequences were missing from some blood memory CD4+ repertoires.

Concerning this clone itself: The antigen is not known.

TCRdb's copy holds only in-frame clones and misses some; the assay was immunoSEQ multiplex PCR. The repertoire holds 30,000 to 45,000 clones, with roughly 88% as singletons. The CDR3 covers 14 residues. Trimming took 6 bases from V and 6 from J, leaving 17 bases between them. CDR1 is MRHNA and CDR2 is SNTAGT in the germline V gene. V gene TRBV6-4 combines with J gene TRBJ1-2; no clear D gene. This receptor was taken from a human donor with narcolepsy. The material sequenced was CD45RA- memory CD4+ T cells from PBMCs. The CDR3: CASRPGGEGNGYTF. CDR3 nucleotide sequence: TGTGCCAGCAGACCCGGCGGGGAGGGAAATGGCTACACCTTC.